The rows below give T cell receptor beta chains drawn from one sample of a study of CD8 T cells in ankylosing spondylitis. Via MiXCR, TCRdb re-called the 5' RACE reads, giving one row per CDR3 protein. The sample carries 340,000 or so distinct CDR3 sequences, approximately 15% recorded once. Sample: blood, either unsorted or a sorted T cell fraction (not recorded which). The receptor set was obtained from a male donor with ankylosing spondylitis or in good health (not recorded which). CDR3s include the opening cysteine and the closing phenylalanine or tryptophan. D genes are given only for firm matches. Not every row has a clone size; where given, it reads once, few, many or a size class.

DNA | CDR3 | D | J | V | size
TGCGCCAGCAGCTTCGACGACGTCCCCTACGAGCAGTACTTC | CASSFDDVPYEQYF | - | TRBJ2-7 | TRBV5-1 | -
TGTGCCAGCAGTTACACATATTCTACTAGCGGGGGTAACATTCAGTACTTC | CASSYTYSTSGGNIQYF | TRBD2 | TRBJ2-4 | TRBV6-5 | -
TGCGCCAGCAGCCGCGCCACATCCGGGACTAGCGGCCAGGATGAGCAGTTCTTC | CASSRATSGTSGQDEQFF | TRBD2 | TRBJ2-1 | TRBV5-1 | -
TGTGCCATCAGTGCCCCCATGTTAGATACGCAGTATTTT | CAISAPMLDTQYF | - | TRBJ2-3 | TRBV10-3 | -
TGTGCCAGCAGTGTACATAGAGGGGGGCAGAACACCGGGGAGCTGTTTTTT | CASSVHRGGQNTGELFF | - | TRBJ2-2 | TRBV6-4 | -
TGTGCCAGCAGCTTAGCACTAGCGGGGTTCACCGGGGAGCTGTTTTTT | CASSLALAGFTGELFF | TRBD2 | TRBJ2-2 | TRBV11-2 | many
TGTGCCAGCAGCCAAGATTGGGCTAACTATGGCTACACCTTC | CASSQDWANYGYTF | - | TRBJ1-2 | TRBV3-1 | few
TGTGCCAGCCGTCTCGGGGCGAACACTGAAGCTTTCTTT | CASRLGANTEAFF | - | TRBJ1-1 | TRBV12-3/TRBV12-4 | few
TGTGCCAGCAGCTTCGACAGGGGGCGAGAGCAGTACTTC | CASSFDRGREQYF | TRBD1 | TRBJ2-7 | TRBV3-1 | -
TGCGCCAGCAGCTTGCCCGGGACAGACGGCTACACCTTC | CASSLPGTDGYTF | TRBD1 | TRBJ1-2 | TRBV5-1 | few
TGTGCCAGCAGCTGGGGGACTAGCGGGAGTCCGGGTGAGCAGTTCTTC | CASSWGTSGSPGEQFF | TRBD2 | TRBJ2-1 | TRBV7-8 | few
TGTGCCAGCAGTACCGACAGGGAGGGCTATGGCTACACCTTC | CASSTDREGYGYTF | TRBD1 | TRBJ1-2 | TRBV6-5 | few
TGTGCCAGCAGCCAGCGACTAGCGGGAGGCACCGGGGAGCTGTTTTTT | CASSQRLAGGTGELFF | TRBD2 | TRBJ2-2 | TRBV4-2 | -
TGCGCCAGCAGCCTATACATGGTAACCGGGGCCAACGTCCTGACTTTC | CASSLYMVTGANVLTF | - | TRBJ2-6 | TRBV5-1 | -
TGCGCCAGCAGCTCTCCTAACAGGGGGCGCACAGATACGCAGTATTTT | CASSSPNRGRTDTQYF | TRBD1 | TRBJ2-3 | TRBV5-1 | -